This TCR beta chain originates from a study of blood T cell repertoires in COVID-19 (TCRdb year 2020). As for the study more broadly: Samples covering the acute and convalescent phases of COVID-19 were provided by collaborators in the United States, Italy and Spain. Where available, HLA class I and class II types were obtained from metadata supplied by the sample provider rather than from assay-based typing. Subjects who had been exposed to COVID-19, were actively infected with it, or had recovered from it provided the deeply sampled blood TCRbeta repertoires that made up the dataset. A freely available public database, intended as a resource for researchers studying the immune response to SARS-CoV-2, is where the repertoires were released. The material from the prospective study consisted of cDNA or gDNA derived from T cells, B-cell-depleted T cells, or PBMCs. The samples were drawn from the first 160 participants of the ongoing ImmuneRACE study and from 1,200 or so subjects provided by 6 global collaborators. The sample metadata nearly always contained a de-identified subject ID, COVID-19 status, age in years and sex.

TCRbeta CDR3 regions were amplified from genomic DNA using the immunoSEQ Assay, a bias-controlled multiplex PCR. For the original study's pipeline: The number of nucleated cells in each sample was estimated from the amplification of reference gene primers within the assay. Sequence reads were collapsed and filtered to measure the absolute abundance of every unique TCRbeta CDR3 rearrangement. Productive Simpson clonality was computed per sample as the square root of Simpson's diversity index over productive rearrangements. What TCRdb holds here is the immuneACCESS table cut down to in-frame rearrangements. Part of the clones is not present; checked against another copy, under half of the missing clones reflect an unresolved V gene, and the others are unexplained. That table gives V, J and clone size, and the DNA gave D and trimming. In all, the sample holds roughly 250,000 clones, and 88% of those were seen once. The top ten clones comprise more than 1% of the sample.

The CDR3 runs 13 amino acids, cysteine and phenylalanine included. Just CDR3 DNA is preserved here, 39 bases in frame from base 1. A distance of 18 bases separates the germline ends of V and J, which lose 11 bases and 10 bases respectively. In regard to this clone: No cognate antigen has been identified for it. Per-base qualities were not stored, and no clone one base away is much larger.

Beyond this particular receptor, the publication reports: Clinical and demographic metadata were provided uncurated, with the amount varying by source and participant.

Participants in the prospective study were aged about 18 to 90 years, lived in over 20 United States geographic areas, and enrolled through a virtual design. To assign participants to cohorts, the prospective study relied on clinical history that participants themselves reported in a screening survey and a study questionnaire. In the prospective study, mobile phlebotomists collected whole blood, serum and a nasopharyngeal or oropharyngeal swab from each participant. Participants in the prospective study had the option to provide additional blood draws and questionnaires over a roughly 2-month period. Prospective study blood samples were shipped either frozen or at room temperature before DNA extraction.

This clonotype originated in a woman in her thirties or forties with acute COVID-19. The chain uses TRBV12-3 or TRBV12-4 and TRBJ1-6; 6 matching bases give a weak D call of TRBD1. Input material: PBMCs or T cells enriched from blood (not recorded which). The CDR3 region reads CAGNGQLESPLHF. The DNA sequence follows: TGTGCCGGCAACGGACAGTTGGAATCACCCCTCCACTTT.